This entry features one T cell receptor beta chain sequence. A much larger clone differs from this one at a single base, so this may be a read error. Listed TCR primers, together with previously described methods, were used for the bulk TCR libraries. MiXCR, applied by TCRdb to the PCR reads, yields one record per CDR3 protein. The sample carries 60,000 to 70,000 distinct CDR3 sequences, around 18% recorded once. CDR1 is PRHDT, CDR2 FYEKMQ, per germline (reference sequence). This CDR3 spans 15 amino acids. The data stem from a study of molecular identifiers for immune sequencing clone quantification. About the research overall: Replicate RNA from roughly 20,000 or 100,000 naive CD8 T cells formed five aliquots; four were sequenced.

J is TRBJ1-2 and V is TRBV13; tentatively, D is TRBD1 (6 bases). Sequencing was performed on naive CD8+ T cells from blood, with Jurkat cell RNA spiked in. Subset meaning: FACS-sorted CD8+CD4-CCR7+CD45RA+ naive T cells. The TCR sequence derives from a human donor in good health. Some libraries in this study had Jurkat cell RNA spiked in. In DNA, the CDR3 is TGTGCCAGCAGCTTAGTGAGCCCCAGGGGCCATGGCTACGCCTTC. Translation gives CASSLVSPRGHGYAF.